One and the same sample provided the 11 T cell receptor beta chains below, sequenced in a study of CD8+CD57+ T cells in acquired aplastic anemia (dated 2018 in TCRdb). TCRdb shows the sequencer as Illumina HiSeq 2000. TCR beta VDJ combination and CDR3 sequence profiling used genomic DNA as the template. Using fastp at Q25 and MiXCR, TCRdb reprocessed the public reads and kept productive beta chains. Each entry is one CDR3 protein sequence, shown with its most common DNA and genes. Recorded for this sample are 300,000 or so distinct CDR3 sequences; around 60% of them occurred a single time. The top ten hold approximately 8% of the sample. Source material: sorted CD4+, CD8+, or CD8+CD57+ T cells (not recorded which) from PBMCs. The receptors come from a human donor with severe aplastic anemia or a healthy control (not recorded which).

For this clonotype: The conserved phenylalanine or tryptophan is not found at the CDR3 terminus, so this likely reflects a read error. No DNA is shown, since the ends of the CDR3 on it are uncertain; the CDR3 is the one TCRdb lists. The chain has TRBV7-2 and TRBJ2-3; the DNA was not compared with TRBD2, the D call given in the table. CDR1 is SGHTA and CDR2 is FQGNSA in the germline V gene. The CDR3 contains 11 residues when both ends are counted. CDR3 residues: CASSLAIPGLA.

In this sample, this clonotype turned up a few times. The chain couples TRBV5-4 to TRBJ2-5, with D uncertain. The germline V gene has CDR1 SGHNT and CDR2 YYREEE (reference sequence). The ends were cut back, 0 bases at V and 4 bases at J, with 10 bases in the middle. CDR3 length: 14 residues. CDR3 loop: CASSLGGIVETQYF. CDR3 DNA sequence: TGTGCCAGCAGCTTGGGTGGGATTGTAGAGACCCAGTACTTC.

The chain uses TRBV5-8 and TRBJ1-2; TRBD1 matches at 12 bases. This CDR3 has 17 residues. V dropped 2 bases and J dropped 8; count of bases not matched to a gene: 13. Germline loops: CDR1 SGHTS, CDR2 YDEGEE. In DNA form, the CDR3 reads TGTGCCAGCAGCTTAGCCCGTCAGGGGACAGGGGGCTCAGGCTACACCTTC. Translation gives CASSLARQGTGGSGYTF.

This clonotype was observed many times. J is TRBJ2-5 and V is TRBV6-1, with a tentative D call TRBD1 (6 bases). The CDR3 length is 15 residues. In germline, CDR1 is MNHNS, CDR2 SASEGT. Trimming took off 4 bases at V and 5 bases at J, with 17 bases between the two ends. The CDR3 coding sequence is TGTGCCAGCAGTGGGCAGGGGACGAGTAAGGAGACCCAGTACTTC. Its translation: CASSGQGTSKETQYF.

The chain has TRBV7-2 and TRBJ2-3; 9 nucleotides align to TRBD2. This CDR3 region has 17 residues. Per the germline V gene, CDR1 is SGHTA and CDR2 is FQGNSA. J was trimmed by 0 bases and V by 0 bases; bases with no gene match: 4. CDR3 sequence (DNA): TGTGCCAGCAGCTTAGCGCCTAGCGGGGCCAGCACAGATACGCAGTATTTT. Protein: CASSLAPSGASTDTQYF.

There are many counts of this clonotype. CDR3 DNA sequence: TGTGCCAGCAGTCGACTGGGGGCACGGGAAAAACTGTTTTTT. This encodes CASSRLGAREKLFF. The chain combines TRBV11-2 with TRBJ1-4, with TRBD1 as a possible D gene (6 bases). Trimming removed 6 bases from V and 8 bases from J, with 16 bases in between. This CDR3 is built from 14 residues. Germline CDR1 and CDR2: SGHAT and FQNNGV. The whole variable domain, remainder taken from reference TRBV11-2 and TRBJ1-4, is EAGVAQSPRYKIIEKRQSVAFWCNPISGHATLYWYQQILGQGPKLLIQFQNNGVVDDSQLPKDRFSAERLKGVDSTLKIQPAKLEDSAVYLCASSRLGAREKLFFGSGTQLSVL.

The CDR3 is CASSVSLAGGEQYF. In DNA, the CDR3 is TGTGCCAGCAGCGTAAGTCTAGCGGGAGGCGAGCAGTACTTC. J is TRBJ2-7 and V is TRBV9, with 11 nucleotides matching TRBD2. CDR3 size: 14 residues. J was trimmed by 6 bases and V by 1 base; bases with no gene match: 3. Per germline, CDR1 SGDLS and CDR2 YYNGEE.

CDR3 in DNA: TGTGCCAGCAGCCCTCCGGGGACTAGCGTCGGGGAGCTGTTTTTT. Amino acid sequence: CASSPPGTSVGELFF. The chain joins TRBV7-3 to TRBJ2-2; 10 bases are shared with TRBD2. J gave up 7 bases and V 5 bases, and 7 bases lay outside the gene matches. Germline assignment: CDR1 SGHTA and CDR2 FQGTGA. The CDR3 runs 15 residues.

A word on this clonotype: A read error may be the cause here, since a much bigger clone is one base away. The chain has TRBV6-2 or TRBV6-3 and TRBJ2-1; 11 bases are shared with TRBD2. The germline V gene encodes CDR1 MNHEY and CDR2 SVGEGT. This CDR3 contains 15 residues. The DNA for the CDR3 is TGTGCCAGCGGGGGGGGGACTAGCGGATACAGTGAGCAGTTCTTC. Amino acid sequence: CASGGGTSGYSEQFF.

In its sample, this clonotype was seen many times. This chain links TRBV20-1 with TRBJ1-6; 7 bases fit TRBD1. The CDR3 length is 18 residues. V lost 1 base, J lost 0 bases, and 9 bases stayed unmatched. In germline, CDR1 is DFQATT, CDR2 SNEGSKA (reference sequence). The DNA of the CDR3 is TGCAGTGCTAGAGCAGGTGGGACAGCGAGCTCCTATAATTCACCCCTCCACTTT. Translating gives CSARAGGTASSYNSPLHF.

The rearrangement links TRBV5-1 to TRBJ2-3; tentatively, D is TRBD2 (5 bases). V was shortened by 2 bases and J by 2 bases, with 12 bases between the two germline ends. The CDR3 sequence is 15 residues long. The germline CDR1 and CDR2 sequences are SGHRS and YFSETQ. The CDR3 coding sequence is TGCGCCAGCAGCTTTCGGGGATCGGTCACAGATACGCAGTATTTT. Residues: CASSFRGSVTDTQYF. Complete variable domain (other parts from reference TRBV5-1 and TRBJ2-3): KAGVTQTPRYLIKTRGQQVTLSCSPISGHRSVSWYQQTPGQGLQFLFEYFSETQRNKGNFPGRFSGRQFSNSRSEMNVSTLELGDSALYLCASSFRGSVTDTQYFGPGTRLTVL.